This T cell receptor (beta chain) stems from a study of regulatory T cells in long-lasting Graves disease (dated by TCRdb to about 2021). Study-wide context: Antithyroid drugs had been taken for less than 3 months by newly diagnosed Graves' disease patients. Peripheral blood TCR sequencing and RNA sequencing compared persistent Graves' disease patients with newly diagnosed Graves' disease patients. The study took place in China and was registered as a clinical trial. A total of around 35 samples underwent TCR sequencing: 13 from persistent and around 20 from newly diagnosed Graves' disease patients.

This clonotype was seen repeatedly, ten times or more. Its recognized antigen is unknown. It has no much larger one-base neighbor in the sample; base qualities were not kept. Reading the germline V gene gives CDR1 SGHAT and CDR2 FQNNGV. From its cysteine to its phenylalanine, the CDR3 spans 13 amino acids. Of the read, only the CDR3 DNA is kept; its 39 bases are in frame from base 1. Between the V and J ends, shortened by 4 bases and 3 bases respectively, the junction contains 6 bases. What the work shows at the level of the full study, not this receptor alone: Compared with newly diagnosed patients, patients with persistent Graves' disease had lower TCR Shannon entropy and fewer highly expanded clones, which suggests clonal expansion. Sequencing and analysis were limited to the TCR beta chain. Because the primary lesion, thyroid tissue, could not be accessed, the study looked at peripheral blood alone. The small sample size was acknowledged by the authors as a limitation that may reduce accuracy. Persistent disease showed preferential use of TRBV28, TRBJ1-2 and TRBJ2-5, whereas newly diagnosed disease favored TRBV20-1 and TRBJ2-1. A larger number of public clonotypes was shared among persistent patients (approximately 2,500) than among newly diagnosed patients (around 970).

Explained via the paper, the time point label denotes: newly diagnosed GD, antithyroid drugs for less than 3 months. RNA was extracted from PBMCs in TRIzol for both TCR sequencing and RNA sequencing. The diagnosis of Graves' disease followed American Thyroid Association guidelines. The patients came from an endocrinology department in Xi'an, China. From each patient, about 9.7 milliliters of peripheral blood was collected into an EDTA anticoagulant tube. PBMCs were isolated by Ficoll Paque Plus density gradient separation without further T cell sorting. RNA quality was checked with an Agilent 2100 Bioanalyzer and agarose gel, and concentration with a NanoDrop 2000. Receptor amplification or capture employed multiplex PCR. The data were produced on an Illumina HiSeq 4000. TCR beta libraries were built with iRepertoire HTBI primers and Arm-PCR amplification of CDR3 regions. Gel purification was performed on PCR products prior to sequencing. The paper's processing steps were these. Gene usage analysis of CDR3 amino acid clonotypes used the 62 TRBV and 11 to 15 TRBJ segments found across samples. Filtered high-quality paired reads were merged into contigs using COPE and FqMerger. Contigs were aligned with BLAST to IMGT TRBV, TRBD and TRBJ reference genes, and CDR3 was defined per IMGT. Clonotypes above 0.1% frequency were classified as highly expanded clones. Shannon entropy served as the measure of repertoire diversity, while the Gini coefficient captured V-J evenness. A clonotype was considered public if more than one individual shared it. TCRdb reanalyzed the raw reads on its own, using fastp at Q25 for trimming and MiXCR for clone calling, and kept in-frame beta chains. Rows with one shared CDR3 protein collapse into an entry with the most common genes and DNA. It is TCRdb's table, rather than the study itself, that gives the V and J calls and clone size. A total of roughly 420,000 distinct CDR3 sequences appear in this sample, roughly a sixth of them only once. The biggest ten clones account for about 20% of the sample.

The sequences come from peripheral blood mononuclear cells (PBMCs), collected at new diagnosis, from a patient treated with antithyroid drugs. The TCR comes from a female donor with Graves disease. This chain is built from TRBV11-2 and TRBJ2-2; no D gene can be assigned with confidence. The CDR3 in this case is CASSSRDTGELFF. The DNA sequence is TGTGCCAGCAGCTCCCGGGACACCGGGGAGCTGTTTTTT.